These T cell receptor beta chains were read from a single sample in a study of beta chain features in type 1 diabetes. Here immunoSEQ multiplex PCR was the method, and the copy in TCRdb shows in-frame clones only, minus some. The repertoire holds roughly 100,000 clones, under 30% seen once, with roughly 0.5% in the top ten. Sequencing input: central memory CD4+ T cells from blood. These receptors were collected from a woman under 30 with type 1 diabetes. CDR3s include the opening cysteine and the closing phenylalanine or tryptophan. A D gene is named only where the DNA matches it firmly. Size tells how often a clone was seen (once, few, many) or the class of an expanded clone, and some rows leave it out.

CASSPRISGRRGRDEQFF	TGTGCCAGTAGTCCTCGGATTAGCGGGAGACGCGGAAGGGATGAGCAGTTCTTC	TRBV19	TRBJ2-1	TRBD2	many
CASSPGASGDEQFF	TGTGCCAGCTCACCAGGGGCTAGCGGGGATGAGCAGTTCTTC	TRBV18	TRBJ2-1	TRBD2	.
CASSPRTSILETQYF	TGTGCCAGCAGCCCCCGGACTAGTATTTTAGAGACCCAGTACTTC	TRBV7-9	TRBJ2-5	TRBD2	few
CASGGDRGPNIQYF	TGTGCCTCGGGGGGGGACAGGGGGCCTAACATTCAGTACTTC	TRBV30	TRBJ2-4	TRBD1	once
CASSKYQNTDTQYF	TGTGCCAGCTCTAAGTACCAAAACACAGATACGCAGTATTTT	TRBV27	TRBJ2-3	.	.
CASSPDQDRVQYF	TGTGCCAGCTCACCAGACCAGGACAGGGTACAGTACTTC	TRBV18	TRBJ2-4	TRBD1	few
CASSPGLATAERTQYF	TGCGCCAGCAGTCCGGGACTAGCGACGGCGGAGCGTACGCAGTATTTT	TRBV10-1	TRBJ2-3	TRBD2	.
CSVEPGQATEAFF	TGCAGCGTTGAACCAGGACAGGCCACTGAAGCTTTCTTT	TRBV29-1	TRBJ1-1	TRBD1	.
CASSTGTGTEGYGYTF	TGTGCCAGCAGCACTGGGACAGGGACGGAAGGATATGGCTACACCTTC	TRBV7-2	TRBJ1-2	TRBD1	.
CASSPQGGGTDTQYF	TGTGCCAGCTCACCACAGGGAGGTGGCACAGATACGCAGTATTTT	TRBV18	TRBJ2-3	.	few
CATSRDWQGQPQHF	TGTGCCACCAGCAGAGATTGGCAGGGCCAGCCCCAGCATTTT	TRBV15	TRBJ1-5	.	few
CAWSSRVWGYTF	TGTGCCTGGAGTTCCAGGGTTTGGGGCTACACCTTC	TRBV30	TRBJ1-2	.	few
CASSLQGGYSYNEQFF	TGTGCCAGCAGCTTACAGGGGGGATATTCCTACAATGAGCAGTTCTTC	TRBV11-2	TRBJ2-1	.	few
CASSLGREGNQPQHF	TGTGCCAGCAGCCTAGGGAGGGAGGGCAATCAGCCCCAGCATTTT	TRBV21-1	TRBJ1-5	.	.
CASSLARTGFVGELFF	TGTGCCAGCAGCTTAGCTCGGACAGGGTTCGTCGGGGAGCTGTTTTTT	TRBV7-2	TRBJ2-2	TRBD1	.
CASSPRRKGRQPQHF	TGTGCCAGCAGCCCGCGTCGAAAGGGGAGGCAGCCCCAGCATTTT	TRBV21-1	TRBJ1-5	.	.
CASSPRQGMNTEAFF	TGTGCCAGCTCACCACGACAGGGAATGAACACTGAAGCTTTCTTT	TRBV18	TRBJ1-1	TRBD1	few
CASSLPAGLSYEQYF	TGTGCCAGCAGTTTACCAGCGGGCCTCTCCTACGAGCAGTACTTC	TRBV28	TRBJ2-7	.	.
CASSYTGGTEAFF	TGTGCCAGCAGCTACACAGGGGGCACTGAAGCTTTCTTT	TRBV5-6	TRBJ1-1	TRBD1	few
CASSIADRSTGELFF	TGTGCCAGCAGCATCGCGGACAGGAGCACCGGGGAGCTGTTTTTT	TRBV5-4	TRBJ2-2	TRBD1	.
CASSTGLHSYEQYF	TGTGCCAGCAGCACTGGACTTCACTCCTACGAGCAGTACTTC	TRBV5-4	TRBJ2-7	.	few
CASSQAGYGYTF	TGTGCCAGCAGCCAGGCAGGGTATGGCTACACCTTC	TRBV5-6	TRBJ1-2	.	few